This entry lists 26 T cell receptor beta chains sequenced from one sample in a study of control samples from healthy donors and cancer patients. Sequencing was performed with immunoSEQ multiplex PCR; in TCRdb, only in-frame clones are kept and a portion is missing. The sample has some 54,000 clones; almost 96% are singletons. The sequencing input was blood. These receptors were obtained from a woman aged 25-40 years in good health.

The rearrangement links TRBV5-1 to TRBJ2-1; 7 nucleotides agree with TRBD1. Germline values: CDR1 SGHRS, CDR2 YFSETQ. The CDR3 loop spans 15 amino acids. V gave up 2 bases and J gave up 0 bases; unmatched junction bases: 2. The CDR3 DNA reads TGCGCCAGCAGCTTAACAGGGGACTCCTACAATGAGCAGTTCTTC. Amino acid sequence: CASSLTGDSYNEQFF. Based on the CDR3 plus reference TRBV5-1 and TRBJ2-1, the full variable domain is KAGVTQTPRYLIKTRGQQVTLSCSPISGHRSVSWYQQTPGQGLQFLFEYFSETQRNKGNFPGRFSGRQFSNSRSEMNVSTLELGDSALYLCASSLTGDSYNEQFFGPGTRLTVL.

The rearrangement uses TRBV30 and TRBJ2-1, with TRBD2 matching 8 bases. Germline V gene lookup returns CDR1 GTSNPN and CDR2 SVGIG (reference sequence). The CDR3 covers 12 residues. Trimming cost V 2 bases and J 7 bases; bases outside gene matches: 1. The CDR3, as DNA: TGTGCCTGGAGTCCTAGCGGGAATGAGCAGTTCTTC. Translation: CAWSPSGNEQFF.

V usage is TRBV11-2 and J usage is TRBJ1-1, with no clear D. This CDR3 is 15 amino acids long. The germline V and J ends were trimmed by 1 base and 1 base, with 10 bases remaining between them. Per germline, CDR1 SGHAT and CDR2 FQNNGV. CDR3 sequence: CASSLVEGWNTEAFF. CDR3 nucleotide sequence: TGTGCCAGCAGCTTAGTGGAGGGCTGGAACACTGAAGCTTTCTTT.

This sequence joins TRBV11-2 and TRBJ1-1; 9 bases agree with TRBD1. Germline V CDR1 and CDR2: SGHAT, FQNNGV. The ends lost 5 bases at V and 7 bases at J; junction bases unmatched: 8. The CDR3 sequence is 14 residues long. The DNA of the CDR3 is TGTGCCAGCAGCCGGAGCGGGACAGGGTATGAAGCTTTCTTT. As protein: CASSRSGTGYEAFF. Using reference TRBV11-2 and TRBJ1-1 for the parts outside the CDR3, the full variable domain is EAGVAQSPRYKIIEKRQSVAFWCNPISGHATLYWYQQILGQGPKLLIQFQNNGVVDDSQLPKDRFSAERLKGVDSTLKIQPAKLEDSAVYLCASSRSGTGYEAFFGQGTRLTVV.

The V gene is TRBV19, the J gene TRBJ2-7, with 10 positions matching TRBD1. Germline values: CDR1 LNHDA, CDR2 SQIVND (reference sequence). The CDR3 is 14 residues long. Losses at the gene ends were 3 bases for V and 4 bases for J; bases not matched to a gene: 3. This CDR3 reads CASSMGQGRYEQYF. CDR3 sequence (DNA): TGTGCCAGTAGTATGGGACAGGGGCGGTACGAGCAGTACTTC.

The sample holds a few counts of this clone. The chain combines TRBV4-2 with TRBJ2-1; 12 bases are shared with TRBD2. After removal of 0 bases from V and 4 bases from J, the junction contained 1 base not matched to a gene. This CDR3 is 16 amino acids long. Germline V gives CDR1 LGHNA, CDR2 YNFKEQ. The CDR3 protein is CASSQETSGSYNEQFF. The CDR3 region has the DNA TGTGCCAGCAGCCAAGAGACTAGCGGGAGTTACAATGAGCAGTTCTTC.

The chain combines TRBV5-1 with TRBJ2-3, with D tentatively TRBD1 or TRBD2 (5 bases each). Germline CDR1 is SGHRS and CDR2 is YFSETQ. The CDR3 spans 15 residues. Trimming removed 4 bases from V and 2 bases from J, with 14 bases in between. As DNA, the CDR3 is TGCGCCAGCAGCCTTTTAGGGGAGACCACAGATACGCAGTATTTT. Its translation is CASSLLGETTDTQYF.

V gene TRBV10-3 combines with J gene TRBJ1-1, with TRBD1 identical over 8 bases. The CDR3 contains 14 residues. Germline V gene sequence: CDR1 ENHRY, CDR2 SYGVKD. Unmatched junction bases numbered 6, after V lost 3 bases and J lost 6 bases. The CDR3 reads CAISDLGQGPEAFF. The CDR3 region has the DNA TGTGCCATCAGTGATCTCGGACAGGGTCCTGAAGCTTTCTTT.

The chain is built from TRBV3-1 (or the pseudogene TRBV3-2) and TRBJ2-4; no reliable D call. Germline V gene sequence: CDR1 LGHDT, CDR2 YNNKEL (reference sequence). The CDR3 loop spans 14 amino acids. The V end was cut by 3 bases, the J end by 6 bases, with 12 bases between. The CDR3 reads CASSHKSVGNIQYF. In DNA form, the CDR3 reads TGTGCCAGCAGCCATAAGAGTGTGGGAAACATTCAGTACTTC.

J is TRBJ1-4 and V is TRBV24-1; D ambiguous. The CDR3 loop spans 14 amino acids. Germline CDR1 KGHDR, CDR2 SFDVKD. The ends were cut back, 3 bases at V and 10 bases at J, with 14 bases in the middle. The CDR3 nucleotides read TGTGCCACCAGTGATGTCAGCTTTAAGGGAAAACTGTTTTTT. Protein sequence: CATSDVSFKGKLFF.

The chain uses TRBV18 and TRBJ2-1; no clear D. Germline V lookup: CDR1 KGHSH, CDR2 LQKENI. This CDR3 contains 14 residues. Trimming took 0 bases from V and 5 from J, leaving 8 bases between them. The CDR3 DNA sequence: TGTGCCAGCTCACCACCGGCACAGAACAATGAGCAGTTCTTC. Protein product: CASSPPAQNNEQFF.

The chain has TRBV7-2 and TRBJ1-3; no reliable D call. This CDR3 is built from 15 residues. The germline V and J ends were trimmed by 2 bases and 0 bases, with 8 bases remaining between them. Germline lookup yields CDR1 SGHTA and CDR2 FQGNSA. The CDR3 DNA follows: TGTGCCAGCAGCTTATCCGGATACTCTGGAAACACCATATATTTT. This codes for CASSLSGYSGNTIYF.

CDR3 sequence (DNA): TGTGCCTGGAGAGGGGGGGCGACCAACTATGGCTACACCTTC. This translates into CAWRGGATNYGYTF. The rearrangement joins TRBV30 to TRBJ1-2; D possibly corresponds to TRBD1 (6 bases). There are 14 residues in the CDR3. Germline CDR1 reads GTSNPN; CDR2 reads SVGIG (reference sequence). The V and J ends lost 3 bases and 2 bases respectively, with 13 bases between them.

The chain combines TRBV27 with TRBJ1-6; D possibly corresponds to TRBD1 (6 bases). CDR1 and CDR2 from the germline V gene are MNHEY and SMNVEV (reference sequence). This CDR3 has 15 amino acids. The ends were cut back, 5 bases at V and 14 bases at J, with 22 bases in the middle. The DNA for the CDR3 is TGTGCCAGCAGTCCTATAGGGGGAACGGCACTAACCCTCCACTTT. The encoded protein is CASSPIGGTALTLHF.

With regard to this clone: A junction end diverges from the germline sequence, so it may reflect a read error. This sample also contains other DNA sequences that code for the same CDR3. V gene TRBV2 combines with J gene TRBJ2-7; possible D gene TRBD1, 6 bases. Germline CDR1 and CDR2: SNHLY and FYNNEI. The CDR3 has 13 residues. The CDR3 DNA follows: TGTGCTAGCAGAGACAGGTTACAGTCGAAGCAGTACTTC. Its translation is CASRDRLQSKQYF.

V is TRBV7-9 and J is TRBJ2-3; TRBD2 might be the D (5 bases). V gave up 6 bases and J gave up 0 bases, with 13 bases separating them. Germline V gene data show CDR1 as SEHNR and CDR2 as FQNEAQ (reference sequence). This CDR3 has 15 residues. This chain's CDR3 is CASSPTTLSTDTQYF. The DNA for the CDR3 is TGTGCCAGCAGTCCGACTACGTTGAGCACAGATACGCAGTATTTT.

Turning to this clone: At one end the junction does not follow the germline gene, possibly because of a read error. At the DNA level, this CDR3 is encoded by other sequences in the same sample as well. The V and J genes are TRBV7-9 and TRBJ1-2, with 8 bases aligning to TRBD1. Germline CDR1 reads SEHNR; CDR2 reads FQNEAQ (reference sequence). CDR3 length equals 15 residues. CDR3 in DNA: TGCGCCAGCAGCGAAACGGACAGGGTTAACTATGGCTACACCTTC. Translation gives CASSETDRVNYGYTF.

The rearrangement joins TRBV20-1 to TRBJ1-3; no reliable D call. Germline assignment: CDR1 DFQATT and CDR2 SNEGSKA (reference sequence). V gave up 1 base and J gave up 4 bases, with 2 bases separating them. The CDR3 spans 11 residues. The CDR3 is CSARAGNTIYF. In DNA, the CDR3 is TGCAGTGCTAGAGCCGGAAACACCATATATTTT.

J is TRBJ2-1 and V is TRBV2, with D possibly being TRBD1 (5 bases). With 5 bases removed from V and 6 bases from J, the gap between germline ends came to 14 bases. CDR1 and CDR2 (germline): SNHLY, FYNNEI. The CDR3 has 14 residues. The CDR3 loop is CASSSGGAVNEQFF. In nucleotides, the CDR3 is TGTGCCAGCAGTTCGGGTGGGGCAGTCAATGAGCAGTTCTTC.

The gene calls are TRBV5-4 and TRBJ1-1; TRBD1 aligns across 9 bases. In germline, CDR1 is SGHNT, CDR2 YYREEE (reference sequence). The CDR3 contains 15 residues. Trimming cost V 4 bases and J 2 bases; bases outside gene matches: 6. The CDR3 region is CASSLQQGANTEAFF. The CDR3, as DNA: TGTGCCAGCAGCCTTCAACAGGGGGCAAACACTGAAGCTTTCTTT.

The rearrangement uses TRBV6-1 and TRBJ1-6; D is unresolved. The CDR3 sequence is 16 residues long. CDR1 and CDR2 from the germline V gene are MNHNS and SASEGT. Trimming stripped 1 base from V and 6 bases from J, with 13 bases between. CDR3 protein: CASSEDGMGGNSPLHF. The CDR3 DNA reads as TGTGCCAGCAGTGAAGATGGGATGGGAGGTAATTCACCCCTCCACTTT.

Of note for this clone: One end of the junction varies from germline; a read error may be responsible. CDR3 amino acids: CATSQLVSSYNEQFF. The DNA of the CDR3 is TGTGCCACCAGTCAGTTAGTAAGCTCCTACAATGAGCAGTTCTTC. The chain employs TRBV27 and TRBJ2-1; no definite D call. Germline CDR1 is MNHEY and CDR2 is SMNVEV (reference sequence). This CDR3 has 15 residues.

The chain joins TRBV19 to TRBJ2-2; D ambiguous. Germline CDR1 reads LNHDA; CDR2 reads SQIVND (reference sequence). V dropped 7 bases and J dropped 2 bases, with 14 bases sitting between them. The CDR3 spans 15 residues. The CDR3 DNA reads TGTGCCAGTACCCCCGACGTAGGCAACACCGGGGAGCTGTTTTTT. It translates to CASTPDVGNTGELFF. Full variable domain (outside the CDR3, taken from reference TRBV19 and TRBJ2-2): DGGITQSPKYLFRKEGQNVTLSCEQNLNHDAMYWYRQDPGQGLRLIYYSQIVNDFQKGDIAEGYSVSREKKESFPLTVTSAQKNPTAFYLCASTPDVGNTGELFFGEGSRLTVL.

J is TRBJ2-1 and V is TRBV11-2; 8 nucleotides line up with TRBD1. J was trimmed by 4 bases and V by 5 bases; bases with no gene match: 4. The CDR3 has 14 residues. From germline, CDR1 is SGHAT and CDR2 FQNNGV. CDR3: CASSIGQGYNEQFF. The CDR3 DNA reads as TGTGCCAGCAGCATAGGACAGGGATACAATGAGCAGTTCTTC.

J is TRBJ1-1 and V is TRBV5-1; 7 nucleotides line up with TRBD1. The CDR3 is made up of 17 amino acids. CDR1 and CDR2 from the germline V gene are SGHRS and YFSETQ. J gave up 1 base and V 3 bases, and 12 bases lay outside the gene matches. The CDR3 spells CASSWDSLSSWNTEAFF. The CDR3 DNA follows: TGCGCCAGCAGCTGGGACAGCCTCTCTAGTTGGAACACTGAAGCTTTCTTT. The whole variable domain, filled in from reference TRBV5-1 and TRBJ1-1, reads KAGVTQTPRYLIKTRGQQVTLSCSPISGHRSVSWYQQTPGQGLQFLFEYFSETQRNKGNFPGRFSGRQFSNSRSEMNVSTLELGDSALYLCASSWDSLSSWNTEAFFGQGTRLTVV.

With regard to this clone: One end of the junction fails to match germline, which may point to a read error. Other DNA sequences in the same sample also yield this CDR3. The chain joins TRBV11-3 to TRBJ2-2; 12 bases align to TRBD2. CDR3 length equals 19 residues. Germline V CDR1 and CDR2: SGHNT, YENEEA. Written as DNA, the CDR3 is TGTGCCAGTAGCTTACGCTCCCCGATCACTAGCGGGAGGACCGGGGAGCTGTTTTTT. Amino acids: CASSLRSPITSGRTGELFF.